Listed below are T cell receptor beta chains from one sample, sequenced in a study of identifying expanded T cells in peripheral blood. Produced via immunoSEQ multiplex PCR; TCRdb's table is partial and in-frame only. The sample has around 100,000 clones, around 88% seen once. Sequenced input: blood. All receptors derive from a person aged 18 to 75 in good health. CDR3s include the opening cysteine and the closing phenylalanine or tryptophan. Fields, in order: V gene, clone size, J gene, D gene, CDR3 DNA, CDR3 protein. The D gene is left open where the match is weak. Clone size is stated in some rows and not others, as once, few, many or a class when expanded.

>TRBV5-1|.|TRBJ2-7|TRBD2
TGCGCCAGCAGCTTTAGCAGCGGGGGGGAGCAGTACTTC
CASSFSSGGEQYF
>TRBV7-9|.|TRBJ2-7|.
TGTGCCAGCAGCTTAATCGGCATCAACTACGAGCAGTACTTC
CASSLIGINYEQYF
>TRBV5-6|.|TRBJ2-1|.
TGTGCCAGCAGCTTGTGGACGTCGAGCTCCTACAATGAGCAGTTCTTC
CASSLWTSSSYNEQFF
>TRBV28|.|TRBJ1-5|.
TGTGCCAGCAGTTTAGTATTGGGTCAGCCCCAGCATTTT
CASSLVLGQPQHF
>TRBV5-5|few|TRBJ2-7|TRBD2
TGTGCCAGCAGCGTTCTAGCGGGGGGCTACGAGCAGTACTTC
CASSVLAGGYEQYF
>TRBV18|.|TRBJ2-4|.
TGTGCCAGCTCACCTAACGGGACGCCTCTGAGGGGTCAGTACTTC
CASSPNGTPLRGQYF
>TRBV13|.|TRBJ2-5|TRBD2
TGTGCCAGCAGCAACGGACTAGCGACAGTCCAAGAGACCCAGTACTTC
CASSNGLATVQETQYF
>TRBV29-1|.|TRBJ2-3|.
TGCAGCGCATCGCCGGGGATGGATGATACGCAGTATTTT
CSASPGMDDTQYF
>TRBV5-1|.|TRBJ2-7|TRBD2
TGCGCCAGCAGCTTGATGGCGGGGGGGCGATACGAGCAGTACTTC
CASSLMAGGRYEQYF
>TRBV5-1|.|TRBJ2-5|.
TGCGCCAGCAGCTTGGTCGACGGCCAAGAGACCCAGTACTTC
CASSLVDGQETQYF
>TRBV6-5|.|TRBJ1-1|.
TGTGCCAGCTCCGGGTGGGGGGACATGAACACTGAAGCTTTCTTT
CASSGWGDMNTEAFF
>TRBV7-9|.|TRBJ2-7|TRBD2
TGTGCCAGCAGCTCCCCGGGACTAGCGGGAGACGAGCAGTACTTC
CASSSPGLAGDEQYF
>TRBV7-9|.|TRBJ2-3|TRBD2
TGTGCCAGCAGTAAACTAGCGGGAGGAGGCACAGATACGCAGTATTTT
CASSKLAGGGTDTQYF
>TRBV4-2|.|TRBJ1-3|.
TGTGCCAGCAGCCAAGGCCAGATCGGAAACACCATATATTTT
CASSQGQIGNTIYF
>TRBV11-2|.|TRBJ1-4|.
TGTGCCAGCAGACCAACTGGATCCGAAAAACTGTTTTTT
CASRPTGSEKLFF
>TRBV2|.|TRBJ1-4|TRBD1
TGTGCCAGCAGCGTGGGACAGCCAAATGAAAAACTGTTTTTT
CASSVGQPNEKLFF
>TRBV21-1|.|TRBJ2-1|.
TGTGCCAGATCCCGGGACAATGAGCAGTTCTTC
CARSRDNEQFF
>TRBV7-3|.|TRBJ1-1|.
TGTGCCAGCAGCTCAGCGGGCACTGAAGCTTTCTTT
CASSSAGTEAFF
>TRBV7-2|.|TRBJ1-1|.
TGTGCCAGCAGCCCGGGACGTCGATTCACTGAAGCTTTCTTT
CASSPGRRFTEAFF
>TRBV6-1|.|TRBJ2-1|.
TGTGCCAGCAGTCTCTTACACTCTGGCGATGAGCAGTTCTTC
CASSLLHSGDEQFF
>TRBV5-1|.|TRBJ2-1|TRBD1
TGCGCCAGCAGCTCCGGGACAGGTTCTACCTACAATGAGCAGTTCTTC
CASSSGTGSTYNEQFF
>TRBV5-4|.|TRBJ2-3|.
TGTGCCAGCAGCTCCTCGGCCGGGACAGATACGCAGTATTTT
CASSSSAGTDTQYF
>TRBV2|.|TRBJ2-7|TRBD2
TGTGCCAGCAGGTGGGGACTAGCGGGGTCCTCCTACGAGCAGTACTTC
CASRWGLAGSSYEQYF
>TRBV6-5|.|TRBJ2-7|TRBD1
TGTGCCAGCAGTTTGGAGACAGGGAAAAGATCCTCCGAGCAGTACTTC
CASSLETGKRSSEQYF
>TRBV6-5|once|TRBJ2-7|.
TGTGCCAGCAGTGACCCGGGACGGTCCTACGAGCAGTACTTC
CASSDPGRSYEQYF
>TRBV11-2|.|TRBJ2-5|.
TGTGCCAGCAGTCCTGGGGCAGTCCAAGAGACCCAGTACTTC
CASSPGAVQETQYF
>TRBV7-9|.|TRBJ1-5|TRBD1
TGTGCCAGCAGCGAGGGACAGGGTCAAGAACAGCCCCAGCATTTT
CASSEGQGQEQPQHF
>TRBV9|.|TRBJ2-1|.
TGTGCCAGCGCCCGATCCGGGACAAGTAATGAGCAGTTCTTC
CASARSGTSNEQFF
>TRBV28|.|TRBJ2-1|TRBD2
TGTGCCAGCACCCCCGGGAGGGACAATGAGCAGTTCTTC
CASTPGRDNEQFF
>TRBV9|.|TRBJ2-1|.
TGTGCCAGCAGCGTAGGTGTCGCGGGAACGATCGACAATGAGCAGTTCTTC
CASSVGVAGTIDNEQFF
>TRBV5-1|.|TRBJ1-4|.
TGCGCCAGCAGCTTGGGGGGAACTGAAAAACTGTTTTTT
CASSLGGTEKLFF
>TRBV28|.|TRBJ2-6|.
TGTGCCAGCAGTTTTACCGGGTCCGGGGCCAACGTCCTGACTTTC
CASSFTGSGANVLTF
>TRBV18|.|TRBJ2-2|.
TGTGCCAGCTCACCTGGTGGCACCGGGGAGCTGTTTTTT
CASSPGGTGELFF
>TRBV27|.|TRBJ2-3|.
TGTGCCAGCAGTTTAGGAGATACGCAGTATTTT
CASSLGDTQYF
>TRBV7-3|.|TRBJ2-7|.
TGTGCCAGCAGCTCCTCCAGCGGCTACGAGCAGTACTTC
CASSSSSGYEQYF
>TRBV4-2|.|TRBJ2-1|TRBD2
TGTGCCAGCAGCCAAGACATGCCTAGCGGGAGAAATGAGCAGTTCTTC
CASSQDMPSGRNEQFF
>TRBV11-3|.|TRBJ2-5|.
TGTGCCAGCAGTTCAGGGACGGAAAGAGAGACCCAGTACTTC
CASSSGTERETQYF
>TRBV6-1|.|TRBJ2-3|.
TGTGCCAGCAGTGAATCTGAGTTTGGGGGGCCGACAGATACGCAGTATTTT
CASSESEFGGPTDTQYF
>TRBV9|.|TRBJ2-1|TRBD1
TGTGCCAGCAGCGTCGGCGGGACAGGGTTTTATGAGCAGTTCTTC
CASSVGGTGFYEQFF
>TRBV28|.|TRBJ1-4|.
TGTGCCAGCAGTCCCTCCGGGACAAGGGCTCTCAATAGGCTTTTT
CASSPSGTRALNRLF
>TRBV5-8|.|TRBJ1-2|.
TGTGCCAGCAGACCGGGACCGGGCAACTATGGCTACACCTTC
CASRPGPGNYGYTF
>TRBV4-1|.|TRBJ2-1|TRBD2
TGCGCCAGCAGCCTGGTTTCCGGGGGACTAGAGAACAATGAGCAGTTCTTC
CASSLVSGGLENNEQFF
>TRBV18|.|TRBJ1-5|.
TGTGCCAGCTCAGAACAGGGCCTCAATCAGCCCCAGCATTTT
CASSEQGLNQPQHF
>TRBV5-4|once|TRBJ2-5|TRBD1
TGTGCCAGCAGCTTGCTGACAGGGACACAAGAGACCCAGTACTTC
CASSLLTGTQETQYF
>TRBV7-9|.|TRBJ2-7|TRBD2
TGTGCCAGCAGCAACGGACTAGCGAGCGAGCAGTACTTC
CASSNGLASEQYF